This passage covers 8 T cell receptor beta chains from one sample sequenced in a study of T cell responses to AZD1222 COVID-19 vaccine. Some clones are missing from TCRdb's copy, which holds only in-frame ones; the method was immunoSEQ multiplex PCR. The table has fewer than 200,000 clones, around nine tenths seen once. This material consisted of peripheral blood, taken 28 days after the second AZD1222 dose. The receptors shown here come from an adult who received the AZD1222 COVID-19 vaccine.

The chain recombines TRBV5-6 with TRBJ2-3; D may be TRBD1 or TRBD2 (5 bases each). The CDR3 is made up of 11 amino acids. The germline CDR1 and CDR2 sequences are SGHDT and YYEEEE. Between the trimmed V and J ends, which lost 2 bases and 10 bases, there was a span of 8 bases. CDR3 DNA sequence: TGTGCCAGCAGCTTACTAGGGGCGCAGTATTTT. Translation: CASSLLGAQYF.

The V and J genes are TRBV9 and TRBJ2-2; D is possibly TRBD1 (6 bases). V was trimmed by 0 bases and J by 7 bases, leaving 13 bases between them. CDR1 SGDLS and CDR2 YYNGEE come from the germline V gene. CDR3 size: 15 residues. The CDR3 DNA is TGTGCCAGCAGCGTAGAAGAGGGGGTGTTCGGGGAGCTGTTTTTT. This translates into CASSVEEGVFGELFF.

In its sample, this clone was seen a few times. The chain links TRBV5-1 to TRBJ2-2; TRBD2 agrees at 14 bases. This CDR3 contains 20 residues. Germline V gene lookup returns CDR1 SGHRS and CDR2 YFSETQ. Losses at the gene ends were 10 bases for V and 4 bases for J; bases not matched to a gene: 21. DNA of the CDR3: TGCGCCCCAAGCCCTGACGCGACTAGCGGGGGGGATTTGTCCACCGGGGAGCTGTTTTTT. It specifies CAPSPDATSGGDLSTGELFF.

J is TRBJ1-1 and V is TRBV13; D gene uncertain. CDR1 and CDR2 (germline): PRHDT, FYEKMQ (reference sequence). V lost 1 base to trimming and J lost 3 bases, with 15 bases between them. This CDR3 spans 16 amino acids. The CDR3 DNA reads TGTGCCAGCAGCTTAGTCTGGAGAGGTCGGGACACTGAAGCTTTCTTT. Its protein is CASSLVWRGRDTEAFF.

This chain uses TRBV18 with TRBJ1-2; 10 bases match TRBD1. Per the germline V gene, CDR1 is KGHSH and CDR2 is LQKENI. This CDR3 is 16 amino acids long. V trimming: 3 bases; J trimming: 4 bases; junction bases outside the gene matches: 8. CDR3 sequence reads: CASSPVGDRGPYGYTF. DNA for the CDR3: TGTGCCAGCTCACCGGTGGGAGACAGGGGGCCCTATGGCTACACCTTC.

V usage is TRBV19 and J usage is TRBJ2-7, with 10 positions matching TRBD2. The CDR3 extends over 14 amino acids. CDR1 is LNHDA and CDR2 is SQIVND in the germline V gene (reference sequence). V lost 5 bases and J lost 3; bases outside the gene matches: 4. As DNA, the CDR3 is TGTGCCAGTAGTCCGGCTAGCGGGGGCTACGAGCAGTACTTC. The encoded protein is CASSPASGGYEQYF.

This chain joins TRBV7-9 and TRBJ1-4; no clear D. Per germline, CDR1 SEHNR and CDR2 FQNEAQ (reference sequence). Trimming stripped 5 bases from V and 3 bases from J, with 13 bases between. The CDR3 is 15 residues long. This CDR3 reads CASSRRLFANEKLFF. CDR3 bases: TGTGCCAGCAGCCGCCGATTGTTCGCTAATGAAAAACTGTTTTTT.

V is TRBV11-3 and J is TRBJ1-3, with D unclear. The CDR3 sequence is 13 residues long. The ends were cut back, 5 bases at V and 4 bases at J, with 9 bases in the middle. Germline loops: CDR1 SGHNT, CDR2 YENEEA. DNA of the CDR3: TGTGCCAGCAGCCCGAGGATGGGAAACACCATATATTTT. It codes for CASSPRMGNTIYF.